These 12 T cell receptor beta chains were sequenced from one sample in a study of T cells after posttransplantation cyclophosphamide. Sequencing was performed with immunoSEQ multiplex PCR; in TCRdb, only in-frame clones are kept and a portion is missing. The sample shows about 36,000 clones, none of them appearing just once. Material for sequencing was PBMCs. Every receptor here comes from a girl between 10 and 17 years old in good health, CMV-negative, and a related stem cell transplant donor.

This clone occurred a few times. The rearrangement links TRBV9 to TRBJ1-2, with D hard to call. The CDR3 consists of 14 residues. Trimming pared 3 bases from V and 8 bases from J, leaving 17 bases between. CDR1 and CDR2 (germline): SGDLS, YYNGEE. The CDR3 protein is CASSARGLAIGYTF. CDR3 DNA sequence: TGTGCCAGCAGCGCCCGAGGACTTGCTATCGGCTACACCTTC.

CDR3 DNA: TGCGCCAGCAGCCAAGATTTTACAGGGCGAAAAGAGACCCAGTACTTC. As protein: CASSQDFTGRKETQYF. J is TRBJ2-5 and V is TRBV4-1, with a weak D call TRBD1 (6 bases). The germline V gene encodes CDR1 MGHRA and CDR2 YSYEKL. Trimming shortened V by 0 bases and J by 3 bases, and 14 bases separated the two germline ends. CDR3 length: 16 residues.

This clone was counted only a few times. This chain joins TRBV7-2 and TRBJ1-3, with D perhaps TRBD1 (6 bases). The CDR3 is 14 residues long. Trimming left V 3 bases short and J 5 bases short, with 11 bases between. Germline V gene sequence: CDR1 SGHTA, CDR2 FQGNSA. The CDR3 region is CASSLDSLRNTIYF. DNA for the CDR3: TGTGCCAGCAGCTTGGACAGTCTGCGAAACACCATATATTTT.

This clone was observed at least ten times. This chain links TRBV7-2 with TRBJ1-4, with 7 positions matching TRBD1. Unmatched junction bases numbered 16, after V lost 5 bases and J lost 7 bases. The germline CDR1 and CDR2 sequences are SGHTA and FQGNSA. This CDR3 is built from 17 residues. CDR3 protein: CASSLSPLRGMGEKLFF. The CDR3 DNA reads as TGTGCCAGCAGCCTTTCCCCCCTCAGGGGGATGGGTGAAAAACTGTTTTTT.

This clone has a count of ten or more. The V gene is TRBV5-6, the J gene TRBJ1-2, with TRBD1 matching over 7 bases. CDR3 size: 16 residues. J gave up 4 bases and V 4 bases, and 13 bases lay outside the gene matches. Germline V gene sequence: CDR1 SGHDT, CDR2 YYEEEE. The CDR3 spells CASSDKGTEKTYGYTF. The CDR3, as DNA: TGTGCCAGCAGCGACAAAGGGACAGAGAAAACCTATGGCTACACCTTC.

The chain employs TRBV28 and TRBJ2-7, with TRBD1 identical over 7 bases. Unmatched junction bases numbered 5, after V lost 2 bases and J lost 1 base. This CDR3 contains 15 residues. Germline loops: CDR1 MDHEN, CDR2 SYDVKM. The CDR3 protein is CASSLTGTASYEQYF. The CDR3 region has the DNA TGTGCCAGCAGTTTAACCGGGACAGCATCCTACGAGCAGTACTTC. Full variable domain (rest looked up from reference TRBV28 and TRBJ2-7): DVKVTQSSRYLVKRTGEKVFLECVQDMDHENMFWYRQDPGLGLRLIYFSYDVKMKEKGDIPEGYSVSREKKERFSLILESASTNQTSMYLCASSLTGTASYEQYFGPGTRLTVT.

The rearrangement uses TRBV9 and TRBJ1-1; 8 nucleotides align to TRBD1. J lost 0 bases, V lost 3 bases, and 16 bases had no gene match. Germline values: CDR1 SGDLS, CDR2 YYNGEE. The CDR3 is 19 residues long. CDR3 loop: CASSETLGGQETMNTEAFF. The CDR3 DNA is TGTGCCAGCAGCGAGACCTTAGGGGGACAGGAAACCATGAACACTGAAGCTTTCTTT.

At least ten counts were recorded for this clone. The genes are TRBV5-1 and TRBJ1-4, with 7 bases matching TRBD1. The CDR3 runs 14 residues. In germline, CDR1 is SGHRS, CDR2 YFSETQ. The junction had 7 bases not matched to a gene; V was cut back by 4 bases and J by 7 bases. For the CDR3, the DNA is TGCGCCAGCAGCCTGGGACAGATTAGTGAAAAACTGTTTTTT. It codes for CASSLGQISEKLFF.

This clone was counted ten times or more. The J gene is TRBJ2-5, the V gene TRBV5-8; D gene ambiguous. This CDR3 comprises 12 residues. Between the trimmed V and J ends, which lost 7 bases and 5 bases, there was a span of 12 bases. The germline V gene has CDR1 SGHTS and CDR2 YDEGEE. CDR3 protein: CASSLNVETQYF. Written as DNA, the CDR3 is TGTGCCAGCTCACTGAACGTGGAGACCCAGTACTTC.

This clone has more than one count but fewer than ten. The V call is TRBV7-2, the J call TRBJ2-7; 9 nucleotides line up with TRBD2. V shed 1 base and J 0 bases; nucleotides not matched to a gene: 7. CDR1 and CDR2 from the germline V gene are SGHTA and FQGNSA. The CDR3 sequence is 17 residues long. The CDR3, as DNA: TGTGCCAGCAGCTTAGGAACTCTAGCGGGACTCTCCTACGAGCAGTACTTC. Translated, it gives CASSLGTLAGLSYEQYF.

This clone was picked up many times. CDR3: CASSFSSLVIYEQYF. DNA for the CDR3: TGTGCCAGCAGTTTCTCCTCACTAGTAATCTACGAGCAGTACTTC. The chain employs TRBV6-5 and TRBJ2-7, with D possibly being TRBD2 (5 bases). The CDR3 totals 15 residues. The germline V and J ends were trimmed by 4 bases and 3 bases, with 16 bases remaining between them. CDR1 and CDR2 (germline): MNHEY, SVGAGI.

This clone was seen repeatedly, ten times or more. The rearrangement uses TRBV19 and TRBJ1-2, with no clear D. V dropped 8 bases and J dropped 1 base, with 8 bases sitting between them. The CDR3 spans 12 residues. Germline CDR1 reads LNHDA; CDR2 reads SQIVND (reference sequence). The CDR3 DNA reads TGTGCCAGTTTAGCAGATAACTATGGCTACACCTTC. Its translation: CASLADNYGYTF.